One sample yielded the 19 T cell receptor beta chains listed below, sequenced in a study of cytotoxic CD8 clonotypes in ibrutinib-treated CLL. Clones were read by immunoSEQ multiplex PCR, and TCRdb kept only the in-frame ones, dropping some. Of 60,000 to 65,000 clones listed, roughly 57% are singletons. The source material was PBMCs, sampled after 12 months of ibrutinib treatment. The receptors originated from a human donor with chronic lymphocytic leukemia.

The sample holds many counts of this clone. The chain recombines TRBV5-8 with TRBJ2-7; 10 positions agree with TRBD1. V was clipped by 0 bases and J by 6 bases; unmatched bases: 6. The CDR3 extends over 15 amino acids. Germline CDR1 and CDR2: SGHTS and YDEGEE. CDR3 region: CASSLGGTGASEQYF. CDR3 DNA: TGTGCCAGCAGCTTGGGAGGGACAGGGGCGTCCGAGCAGTACTTC.

The chain couples TRBV19 to TRBJ2-7; 7 positions match TRBD2. CDR1 is LNHDA and CDR2 is SQIVND in the germline V gene (reference sequence). The CDR3 consists of 15 residues. V was pared by 8 bases and J by 0 bases, with 10 bases of the junction left unmatched. CDR3: CASASWRESSYEQYF. The CDR3 DNA reads TGTGCCAGTGCCTCGTGGCGGGAGAGCTCCTACGAGCAGTACTTC.

CDR3 nucleotide sequence: TGTGCCAGCAGCTATGACAGGGGATCCTACTACGAGCAGTACTTC. Protein: CASSYDRGSYYEQYF. The chain uses TRBV27 and TRBJ2-7; 8 positions agree with TRBD1. The CDR3 runs 15 residues. Germline values: CDR1 MNHEY, CDR2 SMNVEV (reference sequence). With 6 bases clipped from V and 3 bases from J, the junction kept 10 bases outside the gene matches.

This chain links TRBV28 with TRBJ1-1, with a possible D match to TRBD1 (5 bases). The CDR3 covers 11 residues. Trimming took off 5 bases at V and 11 bases at J, with 12 bases between the two ends. Germline values: CDR1 MDHEN, CDR2 SYDVKM. The CDR3 loop is CASSVPYRAFF. The DNA of the CDR3 is TGTGCCAGCAGTGTACCTTACAGGGCTTTCTTT.

A single count supports this clone. As DNA, the CDR3 is TGTGCCAGCAGCTTTGGGGGGAGCACAGATACGCAGTATTTT. Translating gives CASSFGGSTDTQYF. This chain uses TRBV5-4 with TRBJ2-3, with D tentatively TRBD2 (6 bases). V lost 2 bases and J lost 0, with 7 bases in between. The germline V gene has CDR1 SGHNT and CDR2 YYREEE (reference sequence). The CDR3 runs to 14 residues.

V is TRBV5-4 and J is TRBJ1-2; a possible D gene is TRBD1 (5 bases). The germline V gene has CDR1 SGHNT and CDR2 YYREEE (reference sequence). V gave up 0 bases and J gave up 7 bases, with 10 bases separating them. The CDR3 contains 13 residues. CDR3: CASSLVPGTGYTF. DNA for the CDR3: TGTGCCAGCAGCTTGGTCCCAGGGACTGGCTACACCTTC.

This chain connects TRBV9 to TRBJ2-2; weak D call: TRBD2 (6 bases). Germline CDR1 is SGDLS and CDR2 is YYNGEE. Trimming cost V 0 bases and J 6 bases, with 9 bases left between them. This CDR3 contains 14 residues. The CDR3 DNA reads TGTGCCAGCAGCGTAGACGGGGGTGCCGGGGAGCTGTTTTTT. It yields the protein CASSVDGGAGELFF.

This chain joins TRBV28 and TRBJ1-5; TRBD1 matches 9 bases. Trimming cost V 8 bases and J 9 bases; bases outside gene matches: 11. There are 14 residues in the CDR3. CDR1 is MDHEN, CDR2 SYDVKM, per germline. This chain's CDR3 is CASHRNRGLLPQHF. The CDR3 nucleotides are TGTGCCAGCCACAGGAACAGGGGGCTTTTGCCCCAGCATTTT.

V and J are TRBV6-5 and TRBJ1-2, with D tentatively TRBD1 (6 bases). Trimming left V 4 bases short and J 5 bases short, with 11 bases between. The germline gives CDR1 MNHEY, CDR2 SVGAGI. There are 13 residues in the CDR3. The CDR3 bases are TGTGCCAGCAGTTTAGGGGGGTCATATGGCTACACCTTC. It encodes CASSLGGSYGYTF.

The chain joins TRBV7-9 to TRBJ2-7; D is ambiguous. Germline assignment: CDR1 SEHNR and CDR2 FQNEAQ (reference sequence). The ends were cut back, 5 bases at V and 1 base at J, with 12 bases in the middle. This CDR3 is built from 14 residues. CDR3 nucleotides: TGTGCCAGCAGCCCCTCAGCCGTATCCTACGAGCAGTACTTC. This sequence encodes CASSPSAVSYEQYF. Looking up the rest from reference TRBV7-9 and TRBJ2-7 gives the full variable domain: DTGVSQNPRHKITKRGQNVTFRCDPISEHNRLYWYRQTLGQGPEFLTYFQNEAQLEKSRLLSDRFSAERPKGSFSTLEIQRTEQGDSAMYLCASSPSAVSYEQYFGPGTRLTVT.

The J gene is TRBJ2-5, the V gene TRBV10-3; no reliable D call. The CDR3 runs to 15 residues. With 3 bases removed from V and 1 base from J, the gap between germline ends came to 12 bases. Germline CDR1 reads ENHRY; CDR2 reads SYGVKD. CDR3 nucleotides: TGTGCCATCAGTGACCGTTTAGACACCCAAGAGACCCAGTACTTC. This codes for CAISDRLDTQETQYF.

This clone was counted many times. The chain joins TRBV10-3 to TRBJ2-3, with TRBD2 identical over 14 bases. The CDR3 consists of 16 residues. Germline trimming cut 5 bases from V and 4 bases from J; bases unmatched to any gene: 5. CDR1 ENHRY and CDR2 SYGVKD come from the germline V gene. The CDR3 is CAISPGLAGVADTQYF. For the CDR3, the DNA is TGTGCCATCAGTCCGGGACTAGCGGGAGTTGCAGATACGCAGTATTTT.

The chain has TRBV7-2 and TRBJ2-3; D ambiguous. The CDR3 has 14 amino acids. Deletions cut 4 bases from V and 7 bases from J, with 15 bases between. Per germline, CDR1 SGHTA and CDR2 FQGNSA. In DNA, the CDR3 is TGTGCCAGCAGCTCCAGCTCCCCAAGTTATACGCAGTATTTT. It specifies CASSSSSPSYTQYF.

The sample holds a few counts of this clone. The rearrangement joins TRBV2 to TRBJ1-2, with 10 bases matching TRBD1. The CDR3 runs 12 residues. Germline V gives CDR1 SNHLY, CDR2 FYNNEI. Unmatched junction bases numbered 2, after V lost 5 bases and J lost 8 bases. This chain's CDR3 is CASSRTGGGYTF. In nucleotides, the CDR3 is TGTGCCAGCAGTCGGACAGGGGGAGGCTACACCTTC.

The V gene is TRBV1, the J gene TRBJ2-1; TRBD2 reflects the table's D call only, with no check against the DNA. TRBV1 is annotated as a pseudogene. The CDR3 consists of 9 residues. The CDR3 protein is CTSSLEQFF. The CDR3 DNA is TGCACCAGCAGCCTAGAGCAGTTCTTC.

This chain links TRBV5-1 with TRBJ1-2; 9 bases fit TRBD1. CDR1 SGHRS and CDR2 YFSETQ come from the germline V gene. V dropped 4 bases and J dropped 2; count of bases not matched to a gene: 6. There are 15 residues in the CDR3. CDR3 loop: CASSTEGQGNYGYTF. In DNA, the CDR3 is TGCGCCAGCAGCACGGAGGGACAGGGCAACTATGGCTACACCTTC. Combining the CDR3 with reference TRBV5-1 and TRBJ1-2 gives the whole variable domain KAGVTQTPRYLIKTRGQQVTLSCSPISGHRSVSWYQQTPGQGLQFLFEYFSETQRNKGNFPGRFSGRQFSNSRSEMNVSTLELGDSALYLCASSTEGQGNYGYTFGSGTRLTVV.

The chain links TRBV7-8 to TRBJ2-1, with D possibly TRBD2 on 7 matching bases. The CDR3 consists of 16 residues. V was shortened by 5 bases and J by 8 bases, with 22 bases between the two germline ends. CDR1 and CDR2 (germline): SGHVS, FQNEAQ. This CDR3 reads CASSRRGGGGVDEQFF. CDR3 in DNA: TGTGCCAGCAGCCGACGCGGGGGCGGGGGAGTCGATGAGCAGTTCTTC. The whole variable domain, remainder taken from reference TRBV7-8 and TRBJ2-1, is GAGVSQSPRYKVAKRGQDVALRCDPISGHVSLFWYQQALGQGPEFLTYFQNEAQLDKSGLPSDRFFAERPEGSVSTLKIQRTQQEDSAVYLCASSRRGGGGVDEQFFGPGTRLTVL.

This clone was counted between two and nine times. The chain combines TRBV19 with TRBJ2-3, with D unresolved. Trimming removed 1 base at V and 2 bases at J, with 10 bases between. Germline CDR1 LNHDA, CDR2 SQIVND (reference sequence). This CDR3 is 15 amino acids long. For the CDR3, the DNA is TGTGCCAGTAGTATAGCCCCAATAGTCACAGATACGCAGTATTTT. As protein: CASSIAPIVTDTQYF.

The chain uses TRBV5-5 and TRBJ2-3; weak D call: TRBD1 (6 bases). The CDR3 runs to 17 residues. V was shortened by 4 bases and J by 1 base, with 19 bases between the two germline ends. Per germline, CDR1 SGHKS and CDR2 YYEKEE (reference sequence). CDR3 region: CASSPRLQGYGTDTQYF. CDR3 nucleotide sequence: TGTGCCAGCAGCCCACGACTACAGGGTTACGGCACAGATACGCAGTATTTT.